The 10 T cell receptor beta chains presented below share a single source sample, sequenced in a study of cytomegalovirus exposure and HLA in healthy donors. It was with 60 Vbeta and 13 Jbeta primers that the PCR ran. The assay was immunoSEQ multiplex PCR, and TCRdb's table has in-frame clones only and misses some. The sample has roughly 52,000 clones; 75% to 80% are singletons. Sequencing input: PBMCs. Receptors were obtained from a female donor in good health and CMV-seronegative.

The CDR3 DNA sequence: TGTGCCAGCAGTTATGGGGACAGGGGCTACGAGCAGTACTTC. It encodes CASSYGDRGYEQYF. This chain connects TRBV27 to TRBJ2-7; 10 nucleotides align to TRBD1. The germline V gene has CDR1 MNHEY and CDR2 SMNVEV (reference sequence). V lost 4 bases to trimming and J lost 3 bases; unmatched junction nucleotides: 3. CDR3 length equals 14 residues.

The V call is TRBV6-1, the J call TRBJ1-1; 7 bases fit TRBD1. V dropped 5 bases and J dropped 1; count of bases not matched to a gene: 7. The germline V gene has CDR1 MNHNS and CDR2 SASEGT. The CDR3 contains 15 residues. DNA for the CDR3: TGTGCCAGCAGTCAGAGGGGGCCCCCGAACACTGAAGCTTTCTTT. Protein sequence: CASSQRGPPNTEAFF.

The V gene is TRBV5-1, the J gene TRBJ2-7; 9 nucleotides line up with TRBD2. The CDR3 is 15 amino acids. The junction had 3 bases not matched to a gene; V was cut back by 2 bases and J by 0 bases. The germline V gene has CDR1 SGHRS and CDR2 YFSETQ. CDR3 loop: CASSFRLADSYEQYF. DNA of the CDR3: TGCGCCAGCAGCTTTAGACTAGCGGACTCCTACGAGCAGTACTTC.

The chain carries TRBV19 and TRBJ2-3; D possibly corresponds to TRBD1 (5 bases). Germline CDR1 is LNHDA and CDR2 is SQIVND (reference sequence). Trimming left V 3 bases short and J 2 bases short, with 12 bases between. There are 15 residues in the CDR3. The DNA for the CDR3 is TGTGCCAGTAGTATTAATCAGGGTGTCACAGATACGCAGTATTTT. Its translation is CASSINQGVTDTQYF.

This chain links TRBV5-4 with TRBJ1-1, with 8 nucleotides matching TRBD1. Trimming removed 4 bases from V and 1 base from J; junction bases left unmatched: 12. Germline V gives CDR1 SGHNT, CDR2 YYREEE (reference sequence). There are 17 residues in the CDR3. This CDR3 reads CASSPGGSGTGNTEAFF. In DNA form, the CDR3 reads TGTGCCAGCAGCCCCGGAGGCTCCGGGACAGGGAACACTGAAGCTTTCTTT. The full variable domain, rest sourced from reference TRBV5-4 and TRBJ1-1, is ETGVTQSPTHLIKTRGQQVTLRCSSQSGHNTVSWYQQALGQGPQFIFQYYREEENGRGNFPPRFSGLQFPNYSSELNVNALELDDSALYLCASSPGGSGTGNTEAFFGQGTRLTVV.

CDR3 amino acids: CASSPNRQTPRGSIYF. The CDR3 nucleotides read TGTGCCAGCAGCCCAAACCGACAGACCCCTAGGGGTTCCATATATTTT. This chain uses TRBV5-6 with TRBJ1-3, with a tentative D call TRBD1 (5 bases). Trimming left V 4 bases short and J 11 bases short, with 25 bases between. The CDR3 consists of 16 residues. Germline CDR1 SGHDT, CDR2 YYEEEE.

This clone came up a few times. The rearrangement uses TRBV7-9 and TRBJ2-7; 12 bases are a match to TRBD2. The V gene end was trimmed by 4 bases and the J gene end by 5 bases; junction bases not matched to a gene: 3. The CDR3 length is 14 residues. Germline CDR1 reads SEHNR; CDR2 reads FQNEAQ (reference sequence). Here the CDR3 reads CASSSRTSGDEQYF. The CDR3 region has the DNA TGTGCCAGCAGCTCTCGGACTAGCGGGGACGAGCAGTACTTC. Using reference TRBV7-9 and TRBJ2-7 for the parts outside the CDR3, the full variable domain is DTGVSQNPRHKITKRGQNVTFRCDPISEHNRLYWYRQTLGQGPEFLTYFQNEAQLEKSRLLSDRFSAERPKGSFSTLEIQRTEQGDSAMYLCASSSRTSGDEQYFGPGTRLTVT.

In DNA form, the CDR3 reads TGTGCCAGCAGTATAGGTCCCGGGACAGGAGAGGGCTACACCTTC. Amino acids: CASSIGPGTGEGYTF. The J gene is TRBJ1-2, the V gene TRBV6-1; TRBD1 matches 8 bases. CDR3 length: 15 amino acids. Looked up from germline, CDR1 is MNHNS and CDR2 is SASEGT. V lost 5 bases, J lost 8 bases, and 13 bases stayed unmatched.

The chain couples TRBV5-4 to TRBJ2-7; D is perhaps TRBD1 (5 bases). The germline V and J ends were trimmed by 4 bases and 3 bases, with 14 bases remaining between them. Germline CDR1 reads SGHNT; CDR2 reads YYREEE (reference sequence). The CDR3 has 14 amino acids. The CDR3 bases are TGTGCCAGCAGCGTTAGGACACCTGTCTACGAGCAGTACTTC. This gives the protein CASSVRTPVYEQYF.

The chain employs TRBV7-2 and TRBJ2-7; possibly TRBD2 for D (5 bases). The germline V and J ends were trimmed by 6 bases and 3 bases, with 9 bases remaining between them. This CDR3 has 12 amino acids. Germline CDR1 reads SGHTA; CDR2 reads FQGNSA. CDR3 amino acids: CASSLDYYEQYF. The CDR3 region has the DNA TGTGCCAGCAGTCTCGACTACTACGAGCAGTACTTC.